This TCR beta chain was profiled in a study of shared clonotypes between healthy human individuals. Study-wide context: Researchers assigned three CD4 naive, three CD4 memory, two CD8 naive and one CD8 memory plate to each donor.

Sequenced by immunoSEQ multiplex PCR; TCRdb stores in-frame clones only, minus some. The sample has around 2.1 million clones, roughly 91% seen once. V was pared by 2 bases and J by 1 base, with 6 bases between. This CDR3 spans 14 amino acids. CDR1 is MNHEY, CDR2 SMNVEV, per germline (reference sequence). Cells designated naive CD8 were CD45RO-negative and were positively selected for CCR7, with terminally differentiated effector memory CD45RA+ cells excluded. The rearrangement uses TRBV27 and TRBJ2-1; D not resolved. This clonotype was obtained from a man younger than 35 in good health. Some clones in this sample may be carry-over from other donors' samples. Sequenced: naive CD8+ T cells from PBMCs. DNA of the CDR3: TGTGCCAGCAGTTTAGCGGTTTCCTACAATGAGCAGTTCTTC. Protein: CASSLAVSYNEQFF.